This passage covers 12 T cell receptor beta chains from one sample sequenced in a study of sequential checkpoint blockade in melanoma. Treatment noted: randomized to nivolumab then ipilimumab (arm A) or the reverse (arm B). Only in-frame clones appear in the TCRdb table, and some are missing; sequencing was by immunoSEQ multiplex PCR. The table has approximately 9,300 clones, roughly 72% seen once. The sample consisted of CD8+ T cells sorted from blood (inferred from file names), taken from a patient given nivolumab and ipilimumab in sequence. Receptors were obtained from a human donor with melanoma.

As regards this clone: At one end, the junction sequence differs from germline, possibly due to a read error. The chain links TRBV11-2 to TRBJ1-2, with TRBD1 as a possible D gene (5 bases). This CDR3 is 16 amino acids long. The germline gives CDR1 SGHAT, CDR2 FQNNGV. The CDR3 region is CASSQDASGVGYGYTF. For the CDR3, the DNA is TGCGCCAGCAGCCAAGATGCCTCGGGGGTGGGCTATGGCTACACCTTC.

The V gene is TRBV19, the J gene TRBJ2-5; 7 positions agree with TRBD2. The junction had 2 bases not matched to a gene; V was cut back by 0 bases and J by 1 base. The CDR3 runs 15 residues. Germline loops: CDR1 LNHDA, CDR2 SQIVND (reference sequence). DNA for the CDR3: TGTGCCAGTAGTATAGACCTAGCGGTCCAAGAGACCCAGTACTTC. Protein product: CASSIDLAVQETQYF.

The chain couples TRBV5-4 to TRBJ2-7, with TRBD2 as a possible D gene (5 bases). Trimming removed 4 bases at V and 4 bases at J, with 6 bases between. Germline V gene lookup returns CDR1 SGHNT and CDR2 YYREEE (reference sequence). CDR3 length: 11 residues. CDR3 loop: CASSTGYEQYF. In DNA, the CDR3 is TGTGCCAGCAGCACGGGGTACGAGCAGTACTTC.

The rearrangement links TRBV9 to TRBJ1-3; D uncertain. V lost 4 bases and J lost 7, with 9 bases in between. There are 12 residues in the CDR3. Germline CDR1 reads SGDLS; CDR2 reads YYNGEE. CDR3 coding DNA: TGTGCCAGCAGCCTTAGTTCGAACACCATATATTTT. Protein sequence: CASSLSSNTIYF.

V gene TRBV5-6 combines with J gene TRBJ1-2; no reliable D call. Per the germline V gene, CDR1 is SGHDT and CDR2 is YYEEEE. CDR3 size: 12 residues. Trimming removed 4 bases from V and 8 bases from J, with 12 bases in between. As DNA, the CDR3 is TGTGCCAGCAGCCTTGGAGGGCTCGGCTACACCTTC. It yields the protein CASSLGGLGYTF.

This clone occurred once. CDR3: CASSLGANPYEQYF. The DNA for the CDR3 is TGTGCCAGCAGCCTGGGAGCAAACCCCTACGAGCAGTACTTC. The genes are TRBV5-4 and TRBJ2-5; possible D gene TRBD2, 5 bases. The closer fit of TRBJ2-7 to the DNA end suggests the J call may be wrong. The CDR3 sequence is 14 residues long. CDR1 is SGHNT and CDR2 is YYREEE in the germline V gene (reference sequence).

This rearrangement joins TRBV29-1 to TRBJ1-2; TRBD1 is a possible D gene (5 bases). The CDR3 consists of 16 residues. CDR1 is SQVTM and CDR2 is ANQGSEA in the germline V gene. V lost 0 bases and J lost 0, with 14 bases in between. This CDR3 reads CSVEDLRRGANYGYTF. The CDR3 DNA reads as TGCAGCGTTGAAGATCTTAGGAGGGGAGCTAACTATGGCTACACCTTC.

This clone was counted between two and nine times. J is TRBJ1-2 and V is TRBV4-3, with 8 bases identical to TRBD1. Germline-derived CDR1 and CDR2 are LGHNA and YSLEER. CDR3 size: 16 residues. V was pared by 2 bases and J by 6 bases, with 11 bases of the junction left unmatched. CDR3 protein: CASSQYETGEKDGYTF. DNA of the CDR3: TGCGCCAGCAGCCAATATGAGACAGGGGAGAAGGATGGCTACACCTTC.

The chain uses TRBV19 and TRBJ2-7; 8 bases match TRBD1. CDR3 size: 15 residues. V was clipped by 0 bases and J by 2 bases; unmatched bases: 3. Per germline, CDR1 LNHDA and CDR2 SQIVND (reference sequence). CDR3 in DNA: TGTGCCAGTAGTATAGATCACAGGGGGGCCTACGAGCAGTACTTC. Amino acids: CASSIDHRGAYEQYF.

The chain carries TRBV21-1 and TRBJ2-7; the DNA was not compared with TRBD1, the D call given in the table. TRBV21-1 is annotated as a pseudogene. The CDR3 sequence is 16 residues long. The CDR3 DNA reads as TGTGCCAGCAGCAAGGGTCCGAGACAGGGATCCTACGAGCAGTACTTC. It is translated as CASSKGPRQGSYEQYF.

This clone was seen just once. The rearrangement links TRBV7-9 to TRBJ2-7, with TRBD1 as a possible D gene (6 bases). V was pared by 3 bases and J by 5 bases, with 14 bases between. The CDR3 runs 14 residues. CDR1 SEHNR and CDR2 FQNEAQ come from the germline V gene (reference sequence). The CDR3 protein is CASSFRDIIHEQYF. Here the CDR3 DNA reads TGTGCCAGCAGCTTCCGGGACATAATCCACGAGCAGTACTTC. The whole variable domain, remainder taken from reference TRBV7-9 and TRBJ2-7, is DTGVSQNPRHKITKRGQNVTFRCDPISEHNRLYWYRQTLGQGPEFLTYFQNEAQLEKSRLLSDRFSAERPKGSFSTLEIQRTEQGDSAMYLCASSFRDIIHEQYFGPGTRLTVT.

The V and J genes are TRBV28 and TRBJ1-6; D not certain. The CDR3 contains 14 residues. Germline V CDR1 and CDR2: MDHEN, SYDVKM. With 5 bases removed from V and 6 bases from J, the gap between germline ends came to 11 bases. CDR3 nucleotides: TGTGCCAGCAGTCCCTTGTTCAGTAATTCACCCCTCCACTTT. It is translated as CASSPLFSNSPLHF.